This T cell receptor beta chain appears in the sequencing data of a study of type 1 regulatory T cells. Study-level information: An in vitro protocol generated T-allo10, a Tr1-enriched, alloantigen-specific CD4 T cell product.

This clonotype was observed a handful of times. V lost 7 bases, J lost 6 bases, and 7 bases stayed unmatched. The CDR3 runs to 14 residues. The germline CDR1 and CDR2 sequences are SNHLY and FYNNEI. TCRdb re-called the reads through MiXCR, storing one row per CDR3 protein. The sample has approximately 19,000 distinct CDR3 sequences, about 10% seen once. Specimen: CD4+ T cells, either the whole sample or a sorted fraction (not recorded which). The chain carries TRBV2 and TRBJ2-4; 9 nucleotides line up with TRBD2. The receptor's source is a human donor in good health. In DNA, the CDR3 is TGTGCCAGCAATTCCGGGACTAGCCTAAACATTCAGTACTTC. Its translation is CASNSGTSLNIQYF. The full variable domain, rest sourced from reference TRBV2 and TRBJ2-4, is EPEVTQTPSHQVTQMGQEVILRCVPISNHLYFYWYRQILGQKVEFLVSFYNNEISEKSEIFDDQFSVERPDGSNFTLKIRSTKLEDSAMYFCASNSGTSLNIQYFGAGTRLSVL.